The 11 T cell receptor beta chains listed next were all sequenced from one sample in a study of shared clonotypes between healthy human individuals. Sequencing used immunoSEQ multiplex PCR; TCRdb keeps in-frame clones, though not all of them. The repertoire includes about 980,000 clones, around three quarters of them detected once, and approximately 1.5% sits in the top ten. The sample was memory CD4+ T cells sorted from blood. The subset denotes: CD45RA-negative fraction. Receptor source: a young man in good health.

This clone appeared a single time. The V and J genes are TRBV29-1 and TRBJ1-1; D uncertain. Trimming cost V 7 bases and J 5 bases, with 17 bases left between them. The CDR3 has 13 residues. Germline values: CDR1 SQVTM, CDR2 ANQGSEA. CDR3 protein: CSGSAGEGTEAFF. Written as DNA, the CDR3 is TGCAGCGGGTCGGCCGGCGAGGGTACTGAAGCTTTCTTT.

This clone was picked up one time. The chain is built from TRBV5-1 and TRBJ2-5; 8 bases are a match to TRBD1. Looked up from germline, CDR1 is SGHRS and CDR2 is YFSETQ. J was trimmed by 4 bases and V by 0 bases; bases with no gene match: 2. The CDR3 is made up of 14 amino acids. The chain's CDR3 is CASSLARGRETQYF. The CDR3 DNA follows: TGCGCCAGCAGCTTGGCCAGGGGGCGAGAGACCCAGTACTTC.

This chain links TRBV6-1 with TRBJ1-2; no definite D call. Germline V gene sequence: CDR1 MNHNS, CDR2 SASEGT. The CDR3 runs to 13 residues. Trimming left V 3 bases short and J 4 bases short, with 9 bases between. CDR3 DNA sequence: TGTGCCAGCAGTGATCAATGGGGCTATGGCTACACCTTC. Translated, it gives CASSDQWGYGYTF.

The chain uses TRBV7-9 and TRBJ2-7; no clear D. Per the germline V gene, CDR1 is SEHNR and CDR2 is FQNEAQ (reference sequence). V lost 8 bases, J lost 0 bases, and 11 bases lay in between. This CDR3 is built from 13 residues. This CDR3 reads CASGSTVSYEQYF. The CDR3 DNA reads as TGTGCCAGCGGGTCCACAGTCTCCTACGAGCAGTACTTC.

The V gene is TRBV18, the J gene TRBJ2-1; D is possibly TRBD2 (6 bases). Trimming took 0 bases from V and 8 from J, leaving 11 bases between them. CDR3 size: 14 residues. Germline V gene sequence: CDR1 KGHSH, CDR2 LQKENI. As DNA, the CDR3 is TGTGCCAGCTCACCACCGACTAGGAGCTATGAGCAGTTCTTC. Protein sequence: CASSPPTRSYEQFF.

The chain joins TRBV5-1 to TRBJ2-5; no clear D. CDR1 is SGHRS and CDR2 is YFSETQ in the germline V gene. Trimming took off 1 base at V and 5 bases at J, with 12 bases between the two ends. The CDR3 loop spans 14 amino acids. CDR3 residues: CASSLQGMGETQYF. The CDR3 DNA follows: TGCGCCAGCAGCTTGCAAGGAATGGGGGAGACCCAGTACTTC.

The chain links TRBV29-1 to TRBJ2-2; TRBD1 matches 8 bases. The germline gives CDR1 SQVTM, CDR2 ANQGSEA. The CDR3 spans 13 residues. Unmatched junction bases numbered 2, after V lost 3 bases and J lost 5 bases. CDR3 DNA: TGCAGCGTTGACCAGGGGGCGACCGGGGAGCTGTTTTTT. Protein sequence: CSVDQGATGELFF.

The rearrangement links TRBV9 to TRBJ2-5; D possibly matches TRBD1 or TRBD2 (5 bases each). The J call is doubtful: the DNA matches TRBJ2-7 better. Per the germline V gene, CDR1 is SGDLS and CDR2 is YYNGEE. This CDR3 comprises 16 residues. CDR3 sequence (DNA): TGTGCCAGCAGCGTAGCTGAGGGGTCCGGCTCCTACGAGCAGTACTTC. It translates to CASSVAEGSGSYEQYF.

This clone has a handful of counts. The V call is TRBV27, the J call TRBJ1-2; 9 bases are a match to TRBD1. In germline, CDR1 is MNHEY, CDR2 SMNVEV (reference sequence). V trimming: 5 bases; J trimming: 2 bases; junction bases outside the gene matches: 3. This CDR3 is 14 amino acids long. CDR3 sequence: CASSQDRGNYGYTF. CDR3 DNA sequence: TGTGCCAGCAGTCAGGACAGGGGAAACTATGGCTACACCTTC.

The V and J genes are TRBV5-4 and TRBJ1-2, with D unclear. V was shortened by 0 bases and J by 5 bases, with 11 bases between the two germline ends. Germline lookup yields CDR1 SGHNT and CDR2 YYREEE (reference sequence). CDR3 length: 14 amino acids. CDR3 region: CASSLGADYYGYTF. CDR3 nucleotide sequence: TGTGCCAGCAGCTTGGGGGCAGATTATTATGGCTACACCTTC.

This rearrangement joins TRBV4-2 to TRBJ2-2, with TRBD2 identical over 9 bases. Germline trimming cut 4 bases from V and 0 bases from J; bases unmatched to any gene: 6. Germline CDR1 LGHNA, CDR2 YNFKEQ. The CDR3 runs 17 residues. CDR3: CASSPLAGGANTGELFF. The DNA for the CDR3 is TGTGCCAGCAGCCCGCTCGCGGGGGGGGCGAACACCGGGGAGCTGTTTTTT.